This TCR beta chain was recovered during a study of OX40 agonist ivuxolimab in advanced cancers. Context from the whole study: The costimulatory receptor OX40 (CD134) was targeted by ivuxolimab, a fully human IgG2 agonistic monoclonal antibody. Of the roughly 54 dose-escalation patients, hepatocellular carcinoma was present in around 19, melanoma in approximately 15, renal cell carcinoma in 9 and head and neck cancer in 9. Partial responses were achieved by three dose-escalation patients, of whom one had hepatocellular carcinoma and two had cutaneous melanoma. The paper reports the monotherapy dose-escalation portion (N of about 52 patients) of the phase I ivuxolimab trial. Peripheral TCRbeta sequencing was intended to test whether TCR sequence diversity was altered and clonal T-cell expansion was caused by ivuxolimab. Patients were allowed to have had prior anti-PD-1, anti-PD-L1 or anti-CTLA-4 therapy, and roughly two fifths of the dose-escalation patients had been treated with checkpoint inhibitors. A male proportion of under 85% and a mean age of 60 years, ranging from 23 to 79, were recorded for the dose-escalation cohort. Intravenous ivuxolimab was administered to patients every 2 weeks at six dose levels: 0.01, 0.1, 0.3, 1.5, 3 and 10 mg/kg.

The trial excluded patients who had a history of autoimmune disease or who were on systemic immunosuppression. In every dose cohort, peripheral blood was drawn for TCR sequencing at baseline, cycle 4 day 1, and cycle 7 day 1. Samples came from an open-label, multicenter, first-in-human phase I dose-escalation trial of ivuxolimab. Adults with locally advanced or metastatic melanoma, renal cell carcinoma, hepatocellular carcinoma or head and neck squamous cell carcinoma were enrolled in the trial. Before TCR sequencing, CD4+ T cells and CD8+ T cells from peripheral blood were sorted into separate populations. V was cut back by 3 bases and J by 7 bases, leaving a gap of 12 bases between them. The CDR3 contains 13 residues, cysteine and phenylalanine counted. The only DNA kept is the CDR3, 39 bases in frame from the first base. CDR1 is given as MNHNS and CDR2 as SASEGT, both from the germline V gene.

Worth noting for this clone: No cognate antigen has been identified for it. It has no much larger one-base neighbor in the sample; base qualities were not kept.

Study-wide findings and limitations: In partial responders in the 0.1-3.0 mg/kg groups, normalized peripheral clonal expansion was found to be among the lowest, especially among CD8+ T cells. After ivuxolimab, CD8+ T cells had more expanded clones than CD4+ T cells on average. Low levels of normalized T-cell clonal expansion were also seen in some patients who did not respond. At doses from 0.1 to 3.0 mg/kg, clonal expansion was seen in both CD4+ and CD8+ blood T cells between baseline and week 6. Antigen specificity was not determined for the clonally expanded peripheral T cells.

For sequencing of the TCRbeta CDR3 region, genomic DNA was extracted from the sorted cells. The immunoSEQ Assay was used to sequence the TCRbeta CDR3 regions. The source is immuneACCESS, and TCRdb retained only in-frame sequences with V and J called. Part of the clones is not carried over; for the studies checked, unresolved V genes explain less than half of this, and the remainder is unexplained. The sample includes 50,000 to 75,000 clones, with 92% observed a single time. The ten largest make up 0.55% to 0.8% of the sample. The sequence was obtained from an adult with an advanced solid tumor such as melanoma, head and neck, liver or kidney cancer. This sequence uses TRBV6-1 and TRBJ1-2; possibly the D gene is TRBD1, per 5 matching bases. Source: CD4+ or CD8+ T cells sorted from blood, taken in a trial of the OX40 agonist ivuxolimab. The encoded CDR3 is CASSDSGRIGYTF. The sequenced DNA: TGTGCCAGCAGTGACTCAGGGAGAATTGGCTACACCTTC.